A selection of T cell receptor beta chains follows, all from one sample in a study of OX40 agonist ivuxolimab in advanced cancers. Profiled with immunoSEQ multiplex PCR; TCRdb holds only in-frame clones, not every one. The repertoire holds 40,000 to 55,000 clones, with 89% as singletons. Sequenced material: CD4+ or CD8+ T cells sorted from blood, taken in a trial of the OX40 agonist ivuxolimab. Receptors were obtained from an adult with an advanced solid tumor such as melanoma, head and neck, liver or kidney cancer. The CDR3 runs from the conserved cysteine through the conserved F or W. D genes are given only for firm matches. Some rows mark clone size as missing; the rest say once, few, many or name a class of expanded clone.

abundance,d_gene,v_gene,j_gene,CDR3nt,CDR3aa
.,.,TRBV27,TRBJ2-1,TGTGCCAGCAGGACAGGTTCCTACAATGAGCAGTTCTTC,CASRTGSYNEQFF
.,.,TRBV15,TRBJ1-2,TGTGCCACCAGCACAGGGTTCTATGGCTACACCTTC,CATSTGFYGYTF
.,TRBD1,TRBV7-3,TRBJ1-1,TGTGCCAGCAGCCTGGGGGACAGGGGTTACACTGAAGCTTTCTTT,CASSLGDRGYTEAFF
.,.,TRBV27,TRBJ2-7,TGTGCCAGCAGTTACGGTAATTCCTACGAGCAGTACTTC,CASSYGNSYEQYF
once,TRBD2,TRBV13,TRBJ2-2,TGTGCCAGCAGGCATGACCCAGCGGGGGACGGGGAGCTGTTTTTT,CASRHDPAGDGELFF
.,TRBD2,TRBV27,TRBJ2-2,TGTGCCAGCAGTTTACTAGCGGGGGGGCCGGTCACCGGGGAGCTGTTTTTT,CASSLLAGGPVTGELFF
once,.,TRBV29-1,TRBJ2-1,TGCAGCGTTGACAGGGAGGTGTTTGGGAATGAGCAGTTCTTC,CSVDREVFGNEQFF
.,.,TRBV9,TRBJ1-1,TGTGCCAGCAGCGCACTGAACACTGAAGCTTTCTTT,CASSALNTEAFF
.,.,TRBV15,TRBJ2-2,TGTGCCACCAGCCCTCCCGGGGAGCTGTTTTTT,CATSPPGELFF
.,.,TRBV11-2,TRBJ1-2,TGTGCCAGCAGCTACCCGCCTACCCTTGACTATGGCTACACCTTC,CASSYPPTLDYGYTF
.,.,TRBV2,TRBJ1-3,TGTGCCAGCAGTGACATGTCCACCATATATTTT,CASSDMSTIYF
once,TRBD1,TRBV14,TRBJ1-2,TGTGCCAGCAGCCAAGGAGGGGGCAGAGGCTACACCTTC,CASSQGGGRGYTF
.,.,TRBV7-9,TRBJ2-2,TGTGCCAGCAGCCCCGACTCGGGGCCGAACACCGGGGAGCTGTTTTTT,CASSPDSGPNTGELFF
.,TRBD1,TRBV2,TRBJ1-1,TGTGCCAGCATAGAACCTGGACAGGGAAGGTCTGAAGCTTTCTTT,CASIEPGQGRSEAFF
.,TRBD2,TRBV19,TRBJ2-1,TGTGCCAGTAATAGCGGGGGGTTCAATGAGCAGTTCTTC,CASNSGGFNEQFF
.,TRBD1,TRBV11-2,TRBJ1-2,TGTGCCAGCAGCTTAATGCCGGGACAGGATTACTATGGCTACACCTTC,CASSLMPGQDYYGYTF
.,TRBD1,TRBV7-8,TRBJ1-6,TGTGCCAGCAGCTCACAGGGGGAATACTATAATTCACCCCTCCACTTT,CASSSQGEYYNSPLHF
.,.,TRBV11-2,TRBJ1-1,TGTGCCAGCAGCTATGGGCCCGGCACTGAAGCTTTCTTT,CASSYGPGTEAFF
.,.,TRBV6-1,TRBJ2-7,TGTGCCAGCAGTGAGGGGCCGCGAACCTCCTCCCCTTACGAGCAGTACTTC,CASSEGPRTSSPYEQYF
.,.,TRBV27,TRBJ2-3,TGTGCCAGCAGTCTAGGCCCAGGGTCGACAGATACGCAGTATTTT,CASSLGPGSTDTQYF
.,.,TRBV6-6,TRBJ1-3,TGTGCCAGCAGTTACGGGAGCTCTGGAAACACCATATATTTT,CASSYGSSGNTIYF
.,.,TRBV27,TRBJ1-1,TGTGCCAGCAGTTATGTAGGGGCCCACACTGAAGCTTTCTTT,CASSYVGAHTEAFF
.,.,TRBV5-1,TRBJ1-1,TGCGCCAGCAGCTTGGGCTGGAACACTGAAGCTTTCTTT,CASSLGWNTEAFF
.,TRBD2,TRBV9,TRBJ2-7,TGTGCCAGCAGTCCCGGGGGGGCGAACGAGCAGTACTTC,CASSPGGANEQYF
.,.,TRBV10-2,TRBJ1-5,TGCGCCAGCAGTGAGTTCCGGACGCCTCAGCCCCAGCATTTT,CASSEFRTPQPQHF
.,.,TRBV28,TRBJ2-5,TGTGCCAGCACCTTGACCCAGGGACTCGGAGAGACCCAGTACTTC,CASTLTQGLGETQYF
.,.,TRBV4-2,TRBJ1-3,TGTGCCAGCAGCCAAGATATGGGTGCGGGAAACACCATATATTTT,CASSQDMGAGNTIYF
.,.,TRBV9,TRBJ2-2,TGTGCCAGTGAGGGGACGGGCGGGGAGCTGTTTTTT,CASEGTGGELFF
few,.,TRBV6-1,TRBJ1-2,TGTGCCAGCAGTGAAGAACTGGCCGGAGCGAATGGCTACACCTTC,CASSEELAGANGYTF
.,TRBD2,TRBV10-3,TRBJ2-5,TGTGCCAGCCAGGGTGAGCGGGGGTACCAAGAGACCCAGTACTTC,CASQGERGYQETQYF
.,.,TRBV19,TRBJ2-1,TGTGCCCAGGGGGGCCCCAAACGGGATGAGCAGTTCTTC,CAQGGPKRDEQFF
.,TRBD2,TRBV11-2,TRBJ2-5,TGTGCCACCACACCTGCGACTAGCGGGGGGGCCTGGGGAGAGACCCAGTACTTC,CATTPATSGGAWGETQYF
.,.,TRBV30,TRBJ2-7,TGTGCCTGGACCTGGGGGAAGGGATACGAGCAGTACTTC,CAWTWGKGYEQYF
.,TRBD1,TRBV7-2,TRBJ2-7,TGTGCCAGCAGCCTAGGGACAGGGGGTTGGTGGGACGAGCAGTACTTC,CASSLGTGGWWDEQYF
.,.,TRBV5-1,TRBJ2-7,TGCGCCAGCAGCTTGGACCGCCTGAAACCCTCCTACGAGCAGTACTTC,CASSLDRLKPSYEQYF
.,TRBD2,TRBV2,TRBJ2-7,TGTGCCAAAAGACTAGCGGGGGATTACGAGCAGTACTTC,CAKRLAGDYEQYF